One and the same sample provided the 10 T cell receptor beta chains below, sequenced in a study of blood T cell repertoires in COVID-19. Using immunoSEQ multiplex PCR, the repertoire was profiled, and TCRdb retains in-frame clones only, with some absent. The sample shows 200,000 to 250,000 clones, around nine tenths of them seen only once. Sequenced material: peripheral blood. The receptors here all came from a woman in her 40s with acute or convalescent COVID-19.

The chain couples TRBV5-1 to TRBJ1-4, with 8 bases that match TRBD1. Germline values: CDR1 SGHRS, CDR2 YFSETQ. CDR3 length equals 14 residues. Germline trimming cut 1 base from V and 16 bases from J; bases unmatched to any gene: 12. The CDR3 spells CASSLPDQGAQKFF. CDR3 DNA sequence: TGCGCCAGCAGCTTGCCGGACCAGGGGGCCCAGAAGTTTTTT. Filled out from reference TRBV5-1 and TRBJ1-4, the complete variable domain reads KAGVTQTPRYLIKTRGQQVTLSCSPISGHRSVSWYQQTPGQGLQFLFEYFSETQRNKGNFPGRFSGRQFSNSRSEMNVSTLELGDSALYLCASSLPDQGAQKFFGSGTQLSVL.

The rearrangement uses TRBV10-3 and TRBJ1-5, with 8 bases identical to TRBD1. V lost 4 bases to trimming and J lost 2 bases; unmatched junction nucleotides: 1. CDR3 length equals 14 residues. The germline gives CDR1 ENHRY, CDR2 SYGVKD. In DNA, the CDR3 is TGTGCCATCAGTGCGACAGGGGGCAATCAGCCCCAGCATTTT. Amino acids: CAISATGGNQPQHF.

The rearrangement uses TRBV27 and TRBJ2-1; 9 nucleotides align to TRBD2. The germline V gene has CDR1 MNHEY and CDR2 SMNVEV (reference sequence). The V segment lost 6 bases and the J segment 1 base; nucleotides outside the gene matches: 4. The CDR3 is 15 residues long. CDR3 DNA: TGTGCCAGCAGGCGGGGGGGCCAGTCCTACAATGAGCAGTTCTTC. Amino acids: CASRRGGQSYNEQFF.

The rearrangement joins TRBV10-1 to TRBJ2-7, with TRBD2 as a possible D gene (5 bases). CDR1 and CDR2 from the germline V gene are WNHNN and SYGVQD (reference sequence). Trimming removed 8 bases at V and 5 bases at J, with 22 bases between. The CDR3 contains 15 residues. CDR3 sequence reads: CASGGPGPCVDEQYV. Written as DNA, the CDR3 is TGCGCCAGCGGAGGACCCGGGCCTTGCGTAGACGAGCAGTACGTC.

The sample holds one count of this clone. The chain employs TRBV12-3 or TRBV12-4 and TRBJ1-2; D remains ambiguous. This CDR3 contains 10 residues. Trimming took off 5 bases at V and 6 bases at J, with 4 bases between the two ends. Here the CDR3 reads CASSLNGYTF. CDR3 DNA: TGTGCCAGCAGTCTTAATGGCTACACCTTC.

The chain's CDR3 is CASKAGGVIHEQFF. The DNA for the CDR3 is TGCGCCAGCAAAGCGGGGGGAGTGATCCATGAGCAGTTCTTC. This chain uses TRBV10-2 with TRBJ2-1; 9 bases agree with TRBD2. With 7 bases clipped from V and 8 bases from J, the junction kept 9 bases outside the gene matches. The CDR3 has 14 amino acids. CDR1 and CDR2 from the germline V gene are WSHSY and SAAADI.

J is TRBJ1-1 and V is TRBV5-1, with D perhaps matching TRBD1 (6 bases). CDR1 is SGHRS and CDR2 is YFSETQ in the germline V gene. CDR3 size: 15 residues. V lost 5 bases to trimming and J lost 1 base, with 15 bases between them. The CDR3, as DNA: TGCGCCAGCAGAAAAGAGACAGGAGCGAACACTGAAGCTTTCTTT. Translated, it gives CASRKETGANTEAFF.

J is TRBJ2-7 and V is TRBV15, with a tentative D call TRBD2 (6 bases). Between the trimmed V and J ends, which lost 1 base and 1 base, there was a span of 8 bases. The CDR3 covers 14 residues. Germline V CDR1 and CDR2: LNHNV, YYDKDF (reference sequence). CDR3 DNA: TGTGCCACCAGCAGAGGGGGAGGTTCCTACGAGCAGTACGTC. It specifies CATSRGGGSYEQYV.

The V call is TRBV28, the J call TRBJ1-2; the D gene is possibly TRBD1 (6 bases). Germline CDR1 MDHEN, CDR2 SYDVKM. Trimming removed 6 bases from V and 4 bases from J, with 12 bases in between. The CDR3 is 13 amino acids. The CDR3 nucleotides read TGTGCCAGCAGCCCAGGGGTCTTCTATGGCTACACCTTC. It translates to CASSPGVFYGYTF.

The CDR3: CASSSGLKETQYF. Written as DNA, the CDR3 is TGTGCCAGCAGCTCGGGACTGAAAGAGACCCAGTACTTC. This chain links TRBV7-8 with TRBJ2-5; tentative D call: TRBD2 (6 bases). Germline V gene sequence: CDR1 SGHVS, CDR2 FQNEAQ. Trimming took off 4 bases at V and 3 bases at J, with 9 bases between the two ends. This CDR3 contains 13 residues.